These 28 T cell receptor beta chains were sequenced from one sample in a study of blood T cell repertoires in COVID-19. Generated by immunoSEQ multiplex PCR, the TCRdb table keeps only in-frame clones and is missing some. The sample records 20,000 to 25,000 clones, over 65% being singletons. What was sequenced was peripheral blood. Receptors were obtained from a human donor in a cohort sampled during active or convalescent COVID-19.

V and J are TRBV18 and TRBJ1-1; weak D call: TRBD1 (6 bases). Per the germline V gene, CDR1 is KGHSH and CDR2 is LQKENI. Trimming stripped 6 bases from V and 1 base from J, with 6 bases between. The CDR3 runs 12 residues. CDR3 sequence: CASSTGNTEAFF. The CDR3 bases are TGTGCCAGCTCGACAGGGAACACTGAAGCTTTCTTT.

J is TRBJ1-6 and V is TRBV5-1, with 8 bases lining up with TRBD1. This CDR3 spans 14 amino acids. With V trimmed by 5 bases and J by 8 bases, 6 bases remained unmatched. Per the germline V gene, CDR1 is SGHRS and CDR2 is YFSETQ. CDR3 bases: TGCGCCAGCAGTCCAGGGGGCGCGGATTCACCCCTCCACTTT. Its protein product is CASSPGGADSPLHF.

The chain has TRBV6-6 and TRBJ1-4; D unclear. This CDR3 contains 14 residues. In germline, CDR1 is MNHNY, CDR2 SVGAGI (reference sequence). The V and J ends lost 6 bases and 4 bases respectively, with 12 bases between them. The CDR3 DNA follows: TGTGCCAGCAGGGGCGGCGGGAATAATGAAAAACTGTTTTTT. This sequence encodes CASRGGGNNEKLFF.

The chain links TRBV5-1 to TRBJ2-3, with 7 nucleotides matching TRBD1. V shed 9 bases and J 1 base; nucleotides not matched to a gene: 8. CDR3 length: 14 amino acids. Germline assignment: CDR1 SGHRS and CDR2 YFSETQ. The DNA of the CDR3 is TGCGCCACCCGTGACAGGGCTGGCACAGATACGCAGTATTTT. This gives the protein CATRDRAGTDTQYF.

This chain uses TRBV5-4 with TRBJ2-5; no firm D call. The V end was cut by 0 bases, the J end by 9 bases, with 9 bases between. Germline values: CDR1 SGHNT, CDR2 YYREEE (reference sequence). The CDR3 has 12 amino acids. The CDR3 coding sequence is TGTGCCAGCAGCTTGGATCGAGGTGCCCAGTACTTC. Encoded protein: CASSLDRGAQYF.

This clone was seen a few times. V and J are TRBV12-5 and TRBJ1-2; D gene unclear. Germline-derived CDR1 and CDR2 are LGHNT and FRNRAP. The germline V and J ends were trimmed by 7 bases and 0 bases, with 15 bases remaining between them. This CDR3 contains 15 residues. The CDR3 protein is CASVREAEPNYGYTF. The CDR3 DNA reads as TGTGCTAGTGTTAGAGAGGCGGAACCTAACTATGGCTACACCTTC.

The chain has TRBV6-6 and TRBJ2-1; D gene uncertain. Germline CDR1 MNHNY, CDR2 SVGAGI (reference sequence). Trimming pared 0 bases from V and 4 bases from J, leaving 7 bases between. The CDR3 contains 14 residues. The CDR3 region is CASSYSSRYNEQFF. The CDR3 coding sequence is TGTGCCAGCAGTTACTCCAGTCGTTACAATGAGCAGTTCTTC.

The rearrangement links TRBV6-5 to TRBJ1-5; D gene ambiguous. In germline, CDR1 is MNHEY, CDR2 SVGAGI. V lost 5 bases, J lost 4 bases, and 6 bases lay in between. The CDR3 runs 12 residues. CDR3 residues: CASSPLNQPQHF. The DNA of the CDR3 is TGTGCCAGCAGTCCCCTTAATCAGCCCCAGCATTTT.

The V call is TRBV19, the J call TRBJ2-2; the match to TRBD2 covers 8 bases. There are 11 residues in the CDR3. V shed 11 bases and J 7 bases; nucleotides not matched to a gene: 3. CDR1 LNHDA and CDR2 SQIVND come from the germline V gene (reference sequence). The CDR3 nucleotides are TGTGCCGGACTAGCTAGCGGGGAGCTGTTTTTT. Translating it yields CAGLASGELFF.

V gene TRBV6-5 combines with J gene TRBJ1-1, with TRBD1 identical over 7 bases. The trim removed 6 bases at V and 3 bases at J, leaving 7 bases unmatched. The CDR3 contains 14 residues. Germline V gene lookup returns CDR1 MNHEY and CDR2 SVGAGI. This chain's CDR3 is CASSLDRADTEAFF. Written as DNA, the CDR3 is TGTGCCAGCAGCCTAGACAGGGCTGACACTGAAGCTTTCTTT.

J is TRBJ1-1 and V is TRBV14; D may be TRBD1 (6 bases). CDR1 SGHDN and CDR2 FVKESK come from the germline V gene. Trimming cost V 4 bases and J 1 base, with 19 bases left between them. The CDR3 length is 17 residues. As DNA, the CDR3 is TGTGCCAGCAGCCCGTTTTTGCCGGACAGACCGAACACTGAAGCTTTCTTT. Translation: CASSPFLPDRPNTEAFF.

The chain uses TRBV19 and TRBJ1-1, with a tentative D call TRBD1 (6 bases). Germline V lookup: CDR1 LNHDA, CDR2 SQIVND (reference sequence). This CDR3 has 14 residues. The V end was cut by 9 bases, the J end by 0 bases, with 14 bases between. The CDR3 DNA reads as TGTGCCAGCTTCGAGGGGGGGCTGAACACTGAAGCTTTCTTT. Residues: CASFEGGLNTEAFF.

CDR3 sequence (DNA): TGCAGCGTATCAACTGGGGCCAACGTCCTGACTTTC. Protein sequence: CSVSTGANVLTF. V usage is TRBV29-1 and J usage is TRBJ2-6; no clear D. From germline, CDR1 is SQVTM and CDR2 ANQGSEA. The CDR3 contains 12 residues. Trimming took 6 bases from V and 2 from J, leaving 5 bases between them.

V and J are TRBV4-1 and TRBJ1-1; tentative D call: TRBD1 (5 bases). V dropped 1 base and J dropped 2 bases, with 11 bases sitting between them. CDR1 is MGHRA, CDR2 YSYEKL, per germline. CDR3 size: 15 residues. The CDR3 spells CASSQGPDRNTEAFF. The CDR3, as DNA: TGCGCCAGCAGCCAAGGCCCTGACAGAAACACTGAAGCTTTCTTT.

The chain carries TRBV5-1 and TRBJ1-1, with no clear D. This CDR3 has 13 amino acids. Germline V CDR1 and CDR2: SGHRS, YFSETQ. Deletions cut 4 bases from V and 5 bases from J, with 12 bases between. CDR3 nucleotides: TGCGCCAGCAGCGACCTTCCGGGTACTGAAGCTTTCTTT. It is translated as CASSDLPGTEAFF.

This clone was counted once. The chain joins TRBV6-5 to TRBJ1-6; D remains unclear. V lost 6 bases, J lost 6 bases, and 15 bases lay in between. CDR3 length: 15 amino acids. Germline CDR1 MNHEY, CDR2 SVGAGI. The CDR3 reads CASSRYIPPNSPLHF. CDR3 sequence (DNA): TGTGCCAGCAGCCGCTATATACCCCCTAATTCACCCCTCCACTTT.

The chain recombines TRBV7-9 with TRBJ2-5; 9 positions match TRBD1. Looked up from germline, CDR1 is SEHNR and CDR2 is FQNEAQ (reference sequence). This CDR3 spans 16 amino acids. Unmatched junction bases numbered 9, after V lost 5 bases and J lost 2 bases. This CDR3 is CASSPRTGEAQETQYF. CDR3 bases: TGTGCCAGCAGCCCCAGGACAGGGGAGGCTCAAGAGACCCAGTACTTC. Full variable domain (rest looked up from reference TRBV7-9 and TRBJ2-5): DTGVSQNPRHKITKRGQNVTFRCDPISEHNRLYWYRQTLGQGPEFLTYFQNEAQLEKSRLLSDRFSAERPKGSFSTLEIQRTEQGDSAMYLCASSPRTGEAQETQYFGPGTRLLVL.

The chain uses TRBV28 and TRBJ1-5, with 8 bases aligning to TRBD1. Per germline, CDR1 MDHEN and CDR2 SYDVKM. CDR3 length: 14 amino acids. V lost 4 bases to trimming and J lost 7 bases; unmatched junction nucleotides: 6. CDR3 protein: CASSSDRESQPQHF. CDR3 in DNA: TGTGCCAGCAGTTCGGACAGGGAAAGCCAGCCCCAGCATTTT.

The V and J genes are TRBV5-1 and TRBJ1-3; no firm D call. V was clipped by 3 bases and J by 4 bases, with 8 bases between them. Germline V gene lookup returns CDR1 SGHRS and CDR2 YFSETQ. CDR3 length: 13 amino acids. The DNA of the CDR3 is TGCGCCAGCAGCTATGGAGCGGGAAACACCATATATTTT. Translating gives CASSYGAGNTIYF.

This clone is labeled as medium-sized. This chain connects TRBV7-9 to TRBJ1-2; TRBD1 is a possible D gene (5 bases). V was clipped by 5 bases and J by 3 bases, with 13 bases between them. Germline lookup yields CDR1 SEHNR and CDR2 FQNEAQ (reference sequence). The CDR3 has 14 amino acids. CDR3 bases: TGTGCCAGCAGCCGGCAGGGAGGTCACTATGGCTACACCTTC. Its protein is CASSRQGGHYGYTF.

This chain joins TRBV28 and TRBJ2-2; 8 positions agree with TRBD1. V was pared by 4 bases and J by 7 bases, with 5 bases of the junction left unmatched. The CDR3 contains 14 residues. Germline V gene sequence: CDR1 MDHEN, CDR2 SYDVKM. DNA of the CDR3: TGTGCCAGCAGTTCAGGGGGCGATGGCGGGGAGCTGTTTTTT. Amino acid sequence: CASSSGGDGGELFF.

This chain joins TRBV6-5 and TRBJ2-2, with 9 nucleotides matching TRBD2. CDR1 is MNHEY and CDR2 is SVGAGI in the germline V gene. V gave up 2 bases and J gave up 7 bases; unmatched junction bases: 8. This CDR3 has 16 amino acids. The CDR3 protein is CASSYVASGMGGELFF. The CDR3 DNA reads TGTGCCAGCAGTTACGTCGCTAGCGGGATGGGCGGGGAGCTGTTTTTT.

The V call is TRBV3-1 (or the pseudogene TRBV3-2), the J call TRBJ2-3; TRBD1 matches 7 bases. Germline CDR1 and CDR2: LGHDT and YNNKEL (reference sequence). This CDR3 spans 17 amino acids. V dropped 0 bases and J dropped 1; count of bases not matched to a gene: 7. In nucleotides, the CDR3 is TGTGCCAGCAGCCAAGACCCTAGGGGGCAGGGCACAGATACGCAGTATTTT. It translates to CASSQDPRGQGTDTQYF.

The gene calls are TRBV3-1 (or the pseudogene TRBV3-2) and TRBJ2-2; 13 nucleotides line up with TRBD2. The CDR3 runs 17 residues. J lost 6 bases, V lost 4 bases, and 8 bases had no gene match. Germline assignment: CDR1 LGHDT and CDR2 YNNKEL (reference sequence). CDR3 bases: TGTGCCAGCAGCCGGCGGACTAGCGGGGGAGCCGCCGGGGAGCTGTTTTTT. As protein: CASSRRTSGGAAGELFF.

This clone was counted between two and nine times. CDR3 in DNA: TGCGCCAGCAGCTTTGCGAGGTATGGAGGGAACACTGAAGCTTTCTTT. Translated, it gives CASSFARYGGNTEAFF. This sequence joins TRBV5-1 and TRBJ1-1; D remains unclear. V was clipped by 2 bases and J by 1 base, with 15 bases between them. This CDR3 is built from 16 residues. Per germline, CDR1 SGHRS and CDR2 YFSETQ.

The chain links TRBV7-2 to TRBJ2-3; 7 bases align to TRBD2. This CDR3 comprises 17 residues. Losses at the gene ends were 2 bases for V and 2 bases for J; bases not matched to a gene: 10. Germline values: CDR1 SGHTA, CDR2 FQGNSA. Here the CDR3 DNA reads TGTGCCAGCAGCTTAAAGGGAGGGCGGGGGAACACAGATACGCAGTATTTT. It translates to CASSLKGGRGNTDTQYF.

The chain uses TRBV25-1 and TRBJ2-7, with a tentative D call TRBD2 (7 bases). The CDR3 length is 15 residues. Germline V gives CDR1 MGHDK, CDR2 SYGVNS. Trimming took off 3 bases at V and 3 bases at J, with 15 bases between the two ends. The chain's CDR3 is CASSDVGGGGYEQYF. The CDR3 DNA is TGTGCCAGCAGTGACGTAGGGGGAGGGGGCTACGAGCAGTACTTC.

This sequence joins TRBV12-5 and TRBJ2-2; D remains ambiguous. CDR3 length equals 15 residues. V lost 4 bases to trimming and J lost 1 base, with 10 bases between them. Germline CDR1 and CDR2: LGHNT and FRNRAP. The CDR3 DNA reads TGTGCTAGTGGTTCCGGGTCCCTGAACACCGGGGAGCTGTTTTTT. Its protein is CASGSGSLNTGELFF.